This T cell receptor (beta chain) was retrieved from a study of blood T cell repertoires in COVID-19. Study overall: Samples came from the United States, Italy and Spain, spanning acute and convalescent COVID-19. Nucleic acid was either cDNA or gDNA, and it came from T cells, B-cell-depleted T cells, or PBMCs.

TCRdb keeps only in-frame clones here, not all; method: immunoSEQ multiplex PCR. This sample carries under 85,000 clones, roughly 91% of them seen once, and the ten largest clones take 11% to 15%. Germline V gene sequence: CDR1 GTSNPN, CDR2 SVGIG (reference sequence). Between the trimmed V and J ends, which lost 2 bases and 11 bases, there was a span of 13 bases. The CDR3 contains 12 residues. The rearrangement links TRBV30 to TRBJ1-3, with a weak D call TRBD1 (5 bases). The source material was peripheral blood. This TCR was recovered from a man in his 70s with active or convalescent COVID-19. CDR3 region: CAWSTTGGAIYF. The CDR3 nucleotides read TGTGCCTGGAGTACCACAGGAGGGGCCATATATTTT.